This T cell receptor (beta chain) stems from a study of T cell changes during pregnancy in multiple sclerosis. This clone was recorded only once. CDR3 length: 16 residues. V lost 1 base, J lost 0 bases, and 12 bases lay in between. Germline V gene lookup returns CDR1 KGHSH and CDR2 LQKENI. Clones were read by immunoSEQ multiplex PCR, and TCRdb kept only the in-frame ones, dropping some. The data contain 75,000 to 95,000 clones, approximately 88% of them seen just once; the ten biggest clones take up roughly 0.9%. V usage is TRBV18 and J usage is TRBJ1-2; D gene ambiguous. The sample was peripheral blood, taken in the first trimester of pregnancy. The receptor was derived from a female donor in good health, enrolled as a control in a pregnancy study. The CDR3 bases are TGTGCCAGCTCACCACAGGAAGGGAGCGCTAACTATGGCTACACCTTC. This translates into CASSPQEGSANYGYTF.